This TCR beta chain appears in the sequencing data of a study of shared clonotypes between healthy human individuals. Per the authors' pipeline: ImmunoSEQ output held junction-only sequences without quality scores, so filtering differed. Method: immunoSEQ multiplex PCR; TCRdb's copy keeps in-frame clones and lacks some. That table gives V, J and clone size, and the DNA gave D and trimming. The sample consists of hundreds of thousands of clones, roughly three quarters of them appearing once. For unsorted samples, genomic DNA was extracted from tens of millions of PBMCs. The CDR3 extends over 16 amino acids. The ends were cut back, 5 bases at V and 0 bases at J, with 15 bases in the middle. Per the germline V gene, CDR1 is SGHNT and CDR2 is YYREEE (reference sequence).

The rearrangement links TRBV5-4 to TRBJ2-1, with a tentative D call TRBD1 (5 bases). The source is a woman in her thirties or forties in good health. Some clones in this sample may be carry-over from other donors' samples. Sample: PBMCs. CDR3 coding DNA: TGTGCCAGCAGGACGCCTCTCGACAGCTCCTACAATGAGCAGTTCTTC. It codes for CASRTPLDSSYNEQFF.